These T cell receptor beta chains were read from a single sample in a study of T cells after posttransplantation cyclophosphamide. Assay: immunoSEQ multiplex PCR; the TCRdb copy retains only in-frame clones and omits some. The sample includes about 11,000 clones, over 80% of them seen just once. This sample comprised PBMCs, obtained about 1,800 days after allogeneic stem cell transplant with posttransplant cyclophosphamide. The receptors stem from a female patient aged 45-65 years who received an allogeneic stem cell transplant from a related donor, was CMV-positive, and had no GVHD. A share of the T cells may be of graft donor origin. Each CDR3 is given with its conserved first and last residue. A D gene is named only where the DNA matches it firmly. Clone size is not always given. Where it is, it says once, few, many or a class for expanded clones.

>-|TRBJ2-7|TRBV9|TRBD1
TGTGCCAGCAGCCCAGGACAGGCCGGCGAGCAGTACTTC
CASSPGQAGEQYF
>-|TRBJ2-3|TRBV5-1|-
TGCGCCAGCAGCTTAGTGGGACACCTCGCAGATACGCAGTATTTT
CASSLVGHLADTQYF
>few|TRBJ2-7|TRBV6-5|-
TGTGCCAGCAGTTACTCGCCAGGGCCCTACGAGCAGTACTTC
CASSYSPGPYEQYF
>-|TRBJ2-1|TRBV7-2|TRBD2
TGTGCCAGCAGCTCTGCCCCCGGGGCTAGCGGCTACAATGAGCAGTTCTTC
CASSSAPGASGYNEQFF
>-|TRBJ1-4|TRBV7-6|-
TGTGCCAGCAGCCCCGGGTATAGTCAAACCGGAACTAATGAAAAACTGTTTTTT
CASSPGYSQTGTNEKLFF
>-|TRBJ2-7|TRBV27|-
TGTGCCAGCAGTATCGACAGCTACGAGCAGTACTTC
CASSIDSYEQYF
>few|TRBJ2-7|TRBV2|-
TGTGCCAGCAGTGACGGGGTCGGATCCTACGAGCAGTACTTC
CASSDGVGSYEQYF
>-|TRBJ2-3|TRBV11-3|TRBD1
TGTGCCAGCAGCATGGGACAGGGACGCACAGATACGCAGTATTTT
CASSMGQGRTDTQYF
>-|TRBJ2-5|TRBV19|-
TGTGCCATCGGACATCCAGAGACCCAGTACTTC
CAIGHPETQYF
>-|TRBJ1-2|TRBV19|-
TGTGCCAGTAGTATTAGCCTCGGCTATGGCTACACCTTC
CASSISLGYGYTF
>-|TRBJ1-2|TRBV19|TRBD1
TGTGCCAGTCGACAGGGAAAAGGCTATTGGAGTGGCTACACCTTC
CASRQGKGYWSGYTF
>few|TRBJ2-3|TRBV4-3|-
TGCGCCAGCAGCCAAGAACCCATGACAGCCACTAGCACAGATACGCAGTATTTT
CASSQEPMTATSTDTQYF
>-|TRBJ2-3|TRBV5-8|-
TGTGCCAGCACTAGAACCTTCACAGATACGCAGTATTTT
CASTRTFTDTQYF
>-|TRBJ1-1|TRBV4-3|-
TGCGCCAGCAGCCAAGATGTCCGTGTGCGATCTGAAGCTTTCTTT
CASSQDVRVRSEAFF
>-|TRBJ1-1|TRBV7-2|-
TGTGCCAGCAGCTTAGCCGACAGGATAACTGAAGCTTTCTTT
CASSLADRITEAFF
>-|TRBJ2-7|TRBV7-2|TRBD2
TGTGCCAGCAGCTCTAGCGGGAGCTCCTACGAGCAGTACTTC
CASSSSGSSYEQYF
>-|TRBJ2-5|TRBV6-5|TRBD2
TGTGCCAGCAGCTATAGCGGGGTCAAAGAGACCCAGTACTTC
CASSYSGVKETQYF
>-|TRBJ2-6|TRBV7-9|-
TGTGCCAGCAGCTTAGCGCAGGTACCATCTGGGGCCAACGTCCTGACTTTC
CASSLAQVPSGANVLTF
>-|TRBJ2-1|TRBV10-3|-
TGTGCCATCAGTGAGGACCTCAGGGATGAGCAGTTCTTC
CAISEDLRDEQFF
>few|TRBJ1-4|TRBV9|-
TGTGCCAGCAGTCTGAACACCAGAGGAGAAAAACTGTTTTTT
CASSLNTRGEKLFF
>-|TRBJ2-3|TRBV6-6|-
TGTGCCAGCAGTTACCCGGGGGAGGGGGGGGGAGATACGCAGTATTTT
CASSYPGEGGGDTQYF
>-|TRBJ1-1|TRBV27|-
TGTGCCAGCGGTCAGAGGAAACACTTCAACACTGAAGCTTTCTTT
CASGQRKHFNTEAFF
>-|TRBJ2-2|TRBV19|-
TGTGCCAGCCTCCGGGGGACGAGGACCGGGGAGCTGTTTTTT
CASLRGTRTGELFF
>few|TRBJ1-3|TRBV2|-
TGTGCCAGCAGTGAACCGAGCTCTGGAAACACCATATATTTT
CASSEPSSGNTIYF
>-|TRBJ2-6|TRBV10-3|TRBD1
TGTGCCATCAGGAGGGACAGTACCTCTGGGGCCAACGTCCTGACTTTC
CAIRRDSTSGANVLTF
>-|TRBJ2-3|TRBV7-3|TRBD2
TGTGCCAGCAGCTTCGGGACTAGCTCAGATACGCAGTATTTT
CASSFGTSSDTQYF
>medium-sized|TRBJ2-7|TRBV27|-
TGTGCCAGCAGTTCAGGACATCAATCCTACGAGCAGTACTTC
CASSSGHQSYEQYF
>-|TRBJ1-2|TRBV7-3|-
TGTGCCAGCAGCTTAGGGCCTAACTATGGCTACACCTTC
CASSLGPNYGYTF
>-|TRBJ1-5|TRBV30|TRBD1
TGTGCCTGGAGTGGGGGGGTCACCAGGGGGCCCTCTAGCAATCAGCCCCAGCATTTT
CAWSGGVTRGPSSNQPQHF
>-|TRBJ2-5|TRBV6-1|-
TGTGCCAGCAGTGAAGTGCGGGGGCTAGAGACCCAGTACTTC
CASSEVRGLETQYF
>-|TRBJ2-2|TRBV10-1|TRBD2
TGCGCCAGCAGTCGACTAGCGGGAGTTGGCGGGGAGCTGTTTTTT
CASSRLAGVGGELFF
>once|TRBJ1-3|TRBV6-5|-
TGTGCCAGCAGGGCGGATCCCTCTGGAAACACCATATATTTT
CASRADPSGNTIYF
>-|TRBJ2-1|TRBV7-2|-
TGTGCCAGCGAGGCGGGTACCTACAATGAGCAGTTCTTC
CASEAGTYNEQFF
>-|TRBJ2-7|TRBV2|TRBD1
TGTGCCAGCGGCCAGGGACAGGGGGCCCAGTACTTC
CASGQGQGAQYF
>-|TRBJ2-2|TRBV7-3|-
TGTGCCAGCAGCCCAGACAGGAACACCGGGGAGCTGTTTTTT
CASSPDRNTGELFF
>once|TRBJ1-2|TRBV7-3|-
TGTGCCAGCAGCCATCTCACTAGTAACAGACCCCCCAAGGATGTTGATGGCTACACCTTC
CASSHLTSNRPPKDVDGYTF
>-|TRBJ2-3|TRBV4-3|TRBD1
TGCGCCAGCAGCCAAGAGGGACAGGGAGGCACAGATACGCAGTATTTT
CASSQEGQGGTDTQYF
>once|TRBJ2-1|TRBV11-2|TRBD2
TGTGCCAGCAGCTTAAACCCCATAACGGGAGGGCCGGGGAATGAGCAGTTCTTC
CASSLNPITGGPGNEQFF
>-|TRBJ1-1|TRBV18|-
TGTGCCAGCTCACCCATAAAACAGGGAGAAAGCACTGAAGCTTTCTTT
CASSPIKQGESTEAFF
>few|TRBJ1-2|TRBV27|-
TGTGCCAGCAGTTTTGGAGGGATGCCCTATGGCTACACCTTC
CASSFGGMPYGYTF
>-|TRBJ2-2|TRBV6-1|-
TGTGCCAGCATCTCGTTCGGGGGGGAGCTGTTTTTT
CASISFGGELFF
>-|TRBJ2-1|TRBV27|TRBD2
TGTGCCAGCAGTTCACAGACTAGCGGGCCCTACAATGAGCAGTTCTTC
CASSSQTSGPYNEQFF
>-|TRBJ1-1|TRBV2|-
TGTGCCAGCAGTGGTGGAGGGGTGGAGACTGAAGCTTTCTTT
CASSGGGVETEAFF
>-|TRBJ1-2|TRBV4-1|-
TGCGCCAGCAGCCAAGGGAGAGAGGTTGTCTATGGCTACACCTTC
CASSQGREVVYGYTF
>medium-sized|TRBJ2-7|TRBV28|TRBD2
TGTGCCAGCAGGTCAGCGGGAGTGGGGTACGAGCAGTACTTC
CASRSAGVGYEQYF
>-|TRBJ2-1|TRBV7-3|-
TGTGCCAGCAGCTTACGGAGGAGCCGCTACAATGAGCAGTTCTTC
CASSLRRSRYNEQFF